Listed below are T cell receptor beta chains from one sample, sequenced in a study of lung T cells in sarcoidosis with Löfgren's syndrome. TCRdb re-analysed the reads in MiXCR, keeping a single row per CDR3 protein. The sample lists some 3,100 distinct CDR3 sequences; 17% were seen once. The specimen sequenced was CD4+ T cells from bronchoalveolar lavage. The receptors shown here come from a human donor with sarcoidosis (Löfgren's syndrome or another form), or a control subject (not recorded which). Each CDR3 is given with its conserved first and last residue. D genes are given only for firm matches. Not all rows give a size; the values are once, few, many and, for expanded clones, a class.

J	V	size	D	CDR3	DNA
TRBJ2-1	TRBV15	large	.	CATSRDRQGQFF	TGTGCCACCAGCAGAGATCGGCAGGGGCAGTTCTTC
TRBJ2-3	TRBV6-1	medium-sized	TRBD2	CASSETVGTSGFLSRSTDTQYF	TGTGCCAGCAGTGAAACCGTAGGGACTAGCGGGTTCCTTTCGAGGAGCACAGATACGCAGTATTTT
TRBJ1-3	TRBV2	medium-sized	.	CASSETRGNTIYF	TGTGCCAGCAGTGAAACCAGGGGAAACACCATATATTTT
TRBJ1-2	TRBV5-1	medium-sized	.	CASSFSGEAYGYTF	TGCGCCAGCAGCTTTTCAGGAGAAGCCTATGGCTACACCTTC
TRBJ1-1	TRBV12-3/TRBV12-4	many	TRBD1	CASSTSYRGTEAFF	TGTGCCAGCAGTACCTCTTACAGGGGCACTGAAGCTTTCTTT
TRBJ1-3	TRBV20-1	medium-sized	.	CSASLPQGQGNTIYF	TGCAGTGCTAGCCTGCCCCAGGGACAAGGAAACACCATATATTTT
TRBJ1-6	TRBV20-1	medium-sized	.	CSARNRLNSPLHF	TGCAGTGCTAGAAACAGACTAAATTCACCCCTCCACTTT
TRBJ2-5	TRBV3-1	medium-sized	.	CASSQDRRRAVGETQYF	TGTGCCAGCAGCCAAGATCGACGGCGAGCAGTTGGAGAGACCCAGTACTTC
TRBJ2-5	TRBV19	medium-sized	.	CASSAGLGALGTQYF	TGTGCCAGTAGTGCCGGTCTAGGGGCGCTGGGGACCCAGTACTTC
TRBJ2-1	TRBV18	many	TRBD2	CASSPRIAGHSYNEQFF	TGTGCCAGCTCACCACGGATAGCGGGTCACTCCTACAATGAGCAGTTCTTC
TRBJ1-3	TRBV2	medium-sized	TRBD1	CASSGQGPGNTIYF	TGTGCCAGCAGTGGACAGGGCCCTGGAAACACCATATATTTT
TRBJ2-7	TRBV18	once	TRBD1	CASSRTGDRDEQYF	TGTGCCAGCTCACGGACAGGGGACAGGGACGAGCAGTACTTC
TRBJ1-3	TRBV7-2	large	.	CASSLDVGSGNTIYF	TGTGCCAGCAGCTTAGACGTCGGCTCTGGAAACACCATATATTTT
TRBJ2-7	TRBV7-2	medium-sized	.	CASSLDRGAYEQYF	TGTGCCAGCAGCTTAGATAGGGGGGCCTACGAGCAGTACTTC
TRBJ1-2	TRBV5-4	few	.	CASSPKGGYGYTF	TGTGCCAGCAGTCCTAAGGGGGGCTATGGCTACACCTTC
TRBJ1-2	TRBV7-2	large	.	CASSDYSYGYTF	TGTGCCAGCAGCGACTATTCCTACGGCTACACCTTC
TRBJ2-1	TRBV5-4	medium-sized	.	CASSPVKGGEQFF	TGTGCCAGCAGCCCGGTAAAGGGCGGTGAGCAGTTCTTC
TRBJ1-2	TRBV2	medium-sized	.	CASSEARVGGYTF	TGTGCCAGCAGTGAGGCCCGAGTCGGAGGCTACACCTTC
TRBJ1-2	TRBV7-2	medium-sized	.	CASSLDRTYGYTF	TGTGCCAGCAGCTTGGACCGAACCTATGGCTACACCTTC
TRBJ1-1	TRBV9	.	TRBD1	CASSVGAGGMGTEAFF	TGTGCCAGCAGCGTAGGGGCAGGGGGAATGGGGACTGAAGCTTTCTTT
TRBJ1-2	TRBV4-3	medium-sized	.	CASSQDRGGYGYTF	TGCGCCAGCAGCCAAGATCGAGGAGGGTATGGCTACACCTTC
TRBJ2-1	TRBV3-1	medium-sized	.	CASSLNSGVSSNEQFF	TGTGCCAGCAGCCTTAATTCAGGGGTCTCCTCCAATGAGCAGTTCTTC
TRBJ1-3	TRBV29-1	medium-sized	.	CSVVENTIYF	TGCAGCGTCGTAGAGAACACCATATATTTT
TRBJ1-4	TRBV2	medium-sized	TRBD1	CASSDGTGREKLFF	TGTGCCAGCAGTGACGGGACAGGGCGTGAAAAACTGTTTTTT
TRBJ2-7	TRBV11-2	few	.	CASSGGVVWGEQYF	TGTGCCAGCAGCGGCGGGGTCGTTTGGGGGGAGCAGTACTTC
TRBJ2-1	TRBV5-4	medium-sized	TRBD2	CASSLRLAGGNEQFF	TGTGCCAGCAGCTTAAGACTAGCGGGGGGCAATGAGCAGTTCTTC
TRBJ1-3	TRBV20-1	medium-sized	.	CSAQREGPGNTIYF	TGCAGTGCCCAACGGGAGGGCCCTGGAAACACCATATATTTT
TRBJ1-1	TRBV11-1	medium-sized	.	CASSFSTEAFF	TGTGCCAGCAGCTTTAGCACTGAAGCTTTCTTT
TRBJ2-7	TRBV3-1	medium-sized	TRBD2	CASSQARLTGTSGYEQYF	TGTGCCAGCAGCCAAGCAAGGTTAACCGGGACTAGCGGGTACGAGCAGTACTTC
TRBJ1-2	TRBV6-6	medium-sized	.	CASSYRGSNYGYTF	TGTGCCAGCAGTTACAGGGGCAGTAACTATGGCTACACCTTC
TRBJ2-3	TRBV7-8	medium-sized	.	CASSLDAATILTDTQYF	TGTGCCAGCAGCTTAGATGCTGCCACGATATTAACAGATACGCAGTATTTT
TRBJ1-2	TRBV19	many	.	CATADRDYYGYTF	TGTGCCACCGCTGACCGGGACTACTATGGCTACACCTTC
TRBJ1-1	TRBV18	medium-sized	.	CASSGAGGTDTEAFF	TGTGCCAGCTCAGGAGCCGGAGGGACGGACACTGAAGCTTTCTTT
TRBJ1-2	TRBV5-6	few	.	CASSLGWQTFYGYTF	TGTGCCAGCAGCTTGGGGTGGCAGACCTTTTATGGCTACACCTTC
TRBJ1-2	TRBV16	many	.	CASSPTYGYTF	TGTGCCAGCAGCCCCACCTATGGCTACACCTTC
TRBJ2-2	TRBV7-2	.	TRBD1	CASSPQTGFTGELFF	TGTGCCAGCAGCCCACAGACAGGGTTTACTGGGGAGCTGTTTTTT
TRBJ2-1	TRBV10-3	medium-sized	.	CAIKSPSSYNEQFF	TGTGCCATCAAATCCCCAAGCTCCTACAATGAGCAGTTCTTC
TRBJ1-1	TRBV12-5	.	.	CASGPEPDWAFF	TGTGCTAGTGGTCCTGAACCAGATTGGGCTTTCTTT
TRBJ2-3	TRBV2	.	.	CASSFSGTDTQYF	TGCGCCAGCAGTTTTTCAGGCACAGATACGCAGTATTTT
TRBJ1-3	TRBV30	few	.	CAWSVQGVGNTIYF	TGTGCCTGGAGTGTACAAGGGGTTGGAAACACCATATATTTT
TRBJ2-7	TRBV18	few	.	CASSPGGHEQHF	TGTGCCAGCTCACCGGGGGGCCACGAGCAGCACTTC
TRBJ1-2	TRBV5-4	medium-sized	.	CASSLDYTNYGYTF	TGTGCCAGCAGCTTGGACTACACGAACTATGGCTACACCTTC